These 11 T cell receptor beta chains came from one sample sequenced in a study of Ad26.COV2.S vaccination and SARS-CoV-2 variants. Produced via immunoSEQ multiplex PCR; TCRdb's table is partial and in-frame only. The sample yields about 350,000 clones, around 90% seen once. Material: peripheral blood, obtained after recovery from COVID-19. These receptors were collected from a human donor who had recovered from COVID-19.

V usage is TRBV19 and J usage is TRBJ1-2; weak D call: TRBD1 (5 bases). The ends were cut back, 8 bases at V and 2 bases at J, with 15 bases in the middle. CDR3 length: 14 residues. Germline CDR1 reads LNHDA; CDR2 reads SQIVND (reference sequence). In DNA, the CDR3 is TGTGCCAGTGTCCAGGGATCCACCAACTATGGCTACACCTTC. Encoded protein: CASVQGSTNYGYTF. The whole variable domain, filled in from reference TRBV19 and TRBJ1-2, reads DGGITQSPKYLFRKEGQNVTLSCEQNLNHDAMYWYRQDPGQGLRLIYYSQIVNDFQKGDIAEGYSVSREKKESFPLTVTSAQKNPTAFYLCASVQGSTNYGYTFGSGTRLTVV.

This rearrangement joins TRBV25-1 to TRBJ1-1; D unresolved. V lost 1 base to trimming and J lost 1 base, with 4 bases between them. CDR1 is MGHDK and CDR2 is SYGVNS in the germline V gene. CDR3 length equals 13 residues. This chain's CDR3 is CASSEWENTEAFF. CDR3 DNA: TGTGCCAGCAGTGAATGGGAGAACACTGAAGCTTTCTTT. The full variable domain, with the rest looked up from reference TRBV25-1 and TRBJ1-1, is EADIYQTPRYLVIGTGKKITLECSQTMGHDKMYWYQQDPGMELHLIHYSYGVNSTEKGDLSSESTVSRIRTEHFPLTLESARPSHTSQYLCASSEWENTEAFFGQGTRLTVV.

The chain couples TRBV7-8 to TRBJ2-7; tentatively, D is TRBD1 or TRBD2 (5 bases each). This CDR3 region has 15 residues. Trimming cost V 2 bases and J 4 bases, with 15 bases left between them. Germline CDR1 is SGHVS and CDR2 is FQNEAQ. The CDR3 is CASSLTQGPVYEQYF. The CDR3 region has the DNA TGTGCCAGCAGCTTAACCCAGGGACCCGTTTACGAGCAGTACTTC.

The chain is built from TRBV19 and TRBJ1-4, with TRBD1 matching 10 bases. The CDR3 is 14 amino acids. Germline CDR1 and CDR2: LNHDA and SQIVND (reference sequence). Trimming removed 5 bases from V and 7 bases from J; junction bases left unmatched: 4. Here the CDR3 reads CASSDRGRSEKLFF. CDR3 DNA: TGTGCCAGTAGTGACAGGGGGCGGTCTGAAAAACTGTTTTTT.

This clone showed up just a few times. V gene TRBV25-1 combines with J gene TRBJ1-1; perhaps TRBD1 as D (6 bases). Between the trimmed V and J ends, which lost 4 bases and 10 bases, there was a span of 13 bases. There are 12 residues in the CDR3. The germline gives CDR1 MGHDK, CDR2 SYGVNS. DNA of the CDR3: TGTGCCAGCAGTGGACAGGCTCCGGGAGCTTTCTTT. It is translated as CASSGQAPGAFF.

The chain is built from TRBV7-8 and TRBJ1-3, with 7 bases identical to TRBD1. The CDR3 extends over 16 amino acids. V gave up 5 bases and J gave up 3 bases; unmatched junction bases: 10. Germline V gives CDR1 SGHVS, CDR2 FQNEAQ. This CDR3 reads CASSPQTGEYGNTIYF. The CDR3 nucleotides read TGTGCCAGCAGCCCCCAAACAGGGGAATATGGAAACACCATATATTTT.

V is TRBV4-1 and J is TRBJ1-2; 9 bases fit TRBD1. V was clipped by 4 bases and J by 2 bases; unmatched bases: 5. CDR3 length: 15 amino acids. Germline V lookup: CDR1 MGHRA, CDR2 YSYEKL. Here the CDR3 reads CASSLHRGQNYGYTF. The CDR3 nucleotides are TGCGCCAGCAGCCTACACAGGGGGCAGAACTATGGCTACACCTTC.

The J gene is TRBJ2-3, the V gene TRBV11-3; 10 bases are a match to TRBD2. CDR3 length: 16 amino acids. The V and J ends lost 0 bases and 3 bases, in that order; junction bases with no gene match: 3. Germline CDR1 SGHNT, CDR2 YENEEA. CDR3 loop: CASSLDSGGTTDTQYF. As DNA, the CDR3 is TGTGCCAGCAGCTTAGATAGCGGGGGGACGACAGATACGCAGTATTTT.

The chain is built from TRBV3-1 (or the pseudogene TRBV3-2) and TRBJ2-3, with D perhaps TRBD1 (5 bases). V lost 5 bases and J 2 bases, leaving 8 bases between the germline ends. Germline lookup yields CDR1 LGHDT and CDR2 YNNKEL (reference sequence). This CDR3 comprises 13 residues. CDR3 bases: TGTGCCAGCAGCGGGGCCGACACAGATACGCAGTATTTT. Amino acid sequence: CASSGADTDTQYF.

This clone was observed a single time. A read error may be the cause here, since a much bigger clone is one base away. The chain carries TRBV5-1 and TRBJ2-5; D gene uncertain. Trimming cost V 0 bases and J 4 bases, with 1 base left between them. The CDR3 consists of 11 residues. In germline, CDR1 is SGHRS, CDR2 YFSETQ. In nucleotides, the CDR3 is TGCGCCAGCAGCTTGGCAGAGACCCAGTACTTC. Translation gives CASSLAETQYF.

This clone was seen once. The chain combines TRBV24-1 with TRBJ1-2; maybe TRBD1 (6 bases). The germline CDR1 and CDR2 sequences are KGHDR and SFDVKD. The CDR3 length is 13 residues. V dropped 2 bases and J dropped 7 bases, with 10 bases sitting between them. The CDR3: CATSDSQGVGYTF. The CDR3, as DNA: TGTGCCACCAGTGATTCACAGGGAGTTGGCTACACCTTC.